This T cell receptor beta chain was recovered during a study of PD-L1 blockade in urothelial cancer. Overall study: Patients began atezolizumab, 1,200 mg intravenously every 3 weeks, in the mid-2010s. Each blood sample yielded a median of 141,255 T cells.

Stated time point: pretreatment peripheral blood. All patients carried locally advanced or metastatic urothelial carcinoma. Some clones are missing from TCRdb's copy, which holds only in-frame ones; the method was immunoSEQ multiplex PCR. The table shows roughly 56,000 clones, with about 86% occurring only once. Points on this clone: Its antigen is not identified.

Whole-study findings and limits: A below-median TCR clonality in blood before treatment predicted better survival.

The CDR3 totals 15 residues. The germline gives CDR1 SGHVS, CDR2 FQNEAQ. V dropped 5 bases and J dropped 5 bases, with 18 bases sitting between them. The genes are TRBV7-8 and TRBJ2-5, with D maybe TRBD2 (6 bases). This TCR was sampled from a man aged 55 to 70 with urothelial cancer. The sample was PBMCs, taken around atezolizumab (anti-PD-L1) treatment. The CDR3 protein is CASSVRDSSSETQYF. CDR3 DNA: TGTGCCAGCAGCGTACGGGACTCATCTTCGGAGACCCAGTACTTC.